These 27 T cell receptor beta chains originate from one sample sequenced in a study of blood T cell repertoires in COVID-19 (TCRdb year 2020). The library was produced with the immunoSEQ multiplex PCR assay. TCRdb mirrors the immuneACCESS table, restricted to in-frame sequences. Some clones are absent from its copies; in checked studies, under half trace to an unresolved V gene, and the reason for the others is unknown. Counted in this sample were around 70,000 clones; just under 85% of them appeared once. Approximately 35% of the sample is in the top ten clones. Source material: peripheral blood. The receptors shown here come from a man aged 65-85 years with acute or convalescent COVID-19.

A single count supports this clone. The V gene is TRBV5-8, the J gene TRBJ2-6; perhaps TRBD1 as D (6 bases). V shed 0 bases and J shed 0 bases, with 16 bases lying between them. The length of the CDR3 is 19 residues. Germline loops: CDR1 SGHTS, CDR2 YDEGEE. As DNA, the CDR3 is TGTGCCAGCAGCTTGGCGGAGTACAGGGAGAACTCTGGGGCCAACGTCCTGACTTTC. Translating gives CASSLAEYRENSGANVLTF. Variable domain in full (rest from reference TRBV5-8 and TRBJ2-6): EAGVTQSPTHLIKTRGQQATLRCSPISGHTSVYWYQQALGLGLQFLLWYDEGEERNRGNFPPRFSGRQFPNYSSELNVNALELEDSALYLCASSLAEYRENSGANVLTFGAGSRLTVL.

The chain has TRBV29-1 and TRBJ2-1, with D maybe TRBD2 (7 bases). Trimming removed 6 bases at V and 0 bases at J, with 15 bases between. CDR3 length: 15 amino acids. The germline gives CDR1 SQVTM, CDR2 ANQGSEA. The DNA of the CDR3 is TGCAGCGTCGGGGGGCTGACGAGCTCCTACAATGAGCAGTTCTTC. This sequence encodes CSVGGLTSSYNEQFF.

CDR3 residues: CASGLGRQLIEAFF. The CDR3 coding sequence is TGTGCTAGTGGTTTGGGGAGACAGCTAATTGAAGCTTTCTTT. The chain employs TRBV12-5 and TRBJ1-1, with TRBD1 as a possible D gene (5 bases). Germline CDR1 and CDR2: LGHNT and FRNRAP. This CDR3 has 14 amino acids. The germline V and J ends were trimmed by 1 base and 7 bases, with 13 bases remaining between them.

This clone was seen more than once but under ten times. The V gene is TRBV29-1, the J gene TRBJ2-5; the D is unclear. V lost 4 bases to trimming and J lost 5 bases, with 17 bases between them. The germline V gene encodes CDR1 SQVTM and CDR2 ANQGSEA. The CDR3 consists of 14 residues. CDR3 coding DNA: TGCAGCGTTGTACCAACCCACCCTCAGGAGACCCAGTACTTC. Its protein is CSVVPTHPQETQYF.

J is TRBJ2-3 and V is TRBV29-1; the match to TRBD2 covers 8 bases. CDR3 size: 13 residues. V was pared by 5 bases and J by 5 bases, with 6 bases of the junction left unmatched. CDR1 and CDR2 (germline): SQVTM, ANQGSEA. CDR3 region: CSVISGVGDTQYF. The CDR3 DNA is TGCAGCGTTATTAGCGGGGTGGGAGATACGCAGTATTTT.

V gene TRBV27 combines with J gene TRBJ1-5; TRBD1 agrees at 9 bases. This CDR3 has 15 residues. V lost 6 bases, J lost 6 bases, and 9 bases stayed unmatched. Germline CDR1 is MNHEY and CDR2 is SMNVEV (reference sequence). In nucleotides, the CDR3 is TGTGCCAGCAGGCCCACAGGGGGCGCGGGTCAGCCCCAGCATTTT. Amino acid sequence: CASRPTGGAGQPQHF.

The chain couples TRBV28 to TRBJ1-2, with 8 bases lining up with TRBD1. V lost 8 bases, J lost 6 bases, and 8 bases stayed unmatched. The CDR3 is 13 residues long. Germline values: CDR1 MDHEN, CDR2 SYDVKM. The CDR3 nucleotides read TGTGCCAGCTCCGGGACAGGACGAAATGGCTACACCTTC. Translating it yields CASSGTGRNGYTF.

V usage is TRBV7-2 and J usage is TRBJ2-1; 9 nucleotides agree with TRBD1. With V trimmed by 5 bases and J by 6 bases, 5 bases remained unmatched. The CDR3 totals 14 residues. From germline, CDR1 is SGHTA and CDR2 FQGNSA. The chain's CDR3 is CASSPQGQGNEQFF. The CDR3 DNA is TGTGCCAGCAGCCCCCAGGGACAGGGCAATGAGCAGTTCTTC.

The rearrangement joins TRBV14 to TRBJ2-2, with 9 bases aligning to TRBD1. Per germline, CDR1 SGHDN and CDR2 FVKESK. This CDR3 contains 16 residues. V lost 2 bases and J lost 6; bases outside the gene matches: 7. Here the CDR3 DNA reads TGTGCCAGCAGCCAATTGCAGACAGGGGGTCCCGGGGAGCTGTTTTTT. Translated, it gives CASSQLQTGGPGELFF. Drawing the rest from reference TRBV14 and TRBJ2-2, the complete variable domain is EAGVTQFPSHSVIEKGQTVTLRCDPISGHDNLYWYRRVMGKEIKFLLHFVKESKQDESGMPNNRFLAERTGGTYSTLKVQPAELEDSGVYFCASSQLQTGGPGELFFGEGSRLTVL.

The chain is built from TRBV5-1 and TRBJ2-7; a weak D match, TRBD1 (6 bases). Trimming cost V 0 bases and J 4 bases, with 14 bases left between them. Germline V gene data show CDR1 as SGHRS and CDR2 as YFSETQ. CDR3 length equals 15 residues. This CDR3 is CASSLEGGASYEQYF. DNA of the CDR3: TGCGCCAGCAGCTTGGAAGGGGGAGCCTCTTACGAGCAGTACTTC.

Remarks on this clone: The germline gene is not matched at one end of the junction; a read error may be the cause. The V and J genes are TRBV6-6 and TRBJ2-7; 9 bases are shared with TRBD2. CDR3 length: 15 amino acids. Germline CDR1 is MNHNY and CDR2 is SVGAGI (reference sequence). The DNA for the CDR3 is TGTGCCAGCACCCACTTAGGACTAGCGTATTACGGGCAGTACTTC. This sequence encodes CASTHLGLAYYGQYF.

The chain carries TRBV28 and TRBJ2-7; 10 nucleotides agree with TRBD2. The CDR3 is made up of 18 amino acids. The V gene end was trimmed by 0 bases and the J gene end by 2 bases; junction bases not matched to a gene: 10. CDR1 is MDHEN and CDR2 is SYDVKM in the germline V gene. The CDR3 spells CASSLWGLGTSDTYEQYF. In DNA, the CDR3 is TGTGCCAGCAGTTTATGGGGTTTGGGGACTAGCGATACCTACGAGCAGTACTTC.

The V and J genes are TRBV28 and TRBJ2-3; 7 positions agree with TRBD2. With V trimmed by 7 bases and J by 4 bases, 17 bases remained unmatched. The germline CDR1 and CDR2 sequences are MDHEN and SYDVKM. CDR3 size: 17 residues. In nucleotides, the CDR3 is TGTGCCAGCACCCCCCCGGCTAGCGGATATGGGGCAGATACGCAGTATTTT. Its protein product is CASTPPASGYGADTQYF.

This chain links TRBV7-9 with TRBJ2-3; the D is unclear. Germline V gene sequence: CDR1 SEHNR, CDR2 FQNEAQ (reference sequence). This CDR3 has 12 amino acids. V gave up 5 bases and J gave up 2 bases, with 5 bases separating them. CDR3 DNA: TGTGCCAGCAGCCAGATCACAGATACGCAGTATTTT. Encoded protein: CASSQITDTQYF.

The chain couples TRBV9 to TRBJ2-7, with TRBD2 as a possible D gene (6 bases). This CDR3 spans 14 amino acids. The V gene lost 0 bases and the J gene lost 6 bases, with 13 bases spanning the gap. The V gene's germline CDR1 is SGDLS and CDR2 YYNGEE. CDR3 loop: CASSVGQMGGEQYF. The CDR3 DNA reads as TGTGCCAGCAGCGTAGGCCAGATGGGAGGCGAGCAGTACTTC.

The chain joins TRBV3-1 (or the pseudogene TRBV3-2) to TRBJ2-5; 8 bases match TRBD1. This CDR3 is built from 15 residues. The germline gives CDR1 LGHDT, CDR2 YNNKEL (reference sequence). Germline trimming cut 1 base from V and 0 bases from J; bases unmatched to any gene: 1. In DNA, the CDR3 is TGTGCCAGCAGCCAAGGGACAGGGCACCAAGAGACCCAGTACTTC. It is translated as CASSQGTGHQETQYF.

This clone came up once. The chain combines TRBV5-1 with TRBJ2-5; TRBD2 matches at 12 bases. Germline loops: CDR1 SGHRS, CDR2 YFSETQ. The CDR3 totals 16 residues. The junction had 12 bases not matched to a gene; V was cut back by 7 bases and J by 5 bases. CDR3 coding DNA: TGCGCCAGCGGACCGGGGCCTGGACTAGCGGGGGAGACCCAGTACTTC. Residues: CASGPGPGLAGETQYF.

CDR3 in DNA: TGTGCCAGTCAACAGACAGAGTTAGCCAAAAACATTCAGTACTTC. Translation: CASQQTELAKNIQYF. The rearrangement uses TRBV19 and TRBJ2-4, with D possibly TRBD1 on 5 matching bases. V lost 8 bases to trimming and J lost 0 bases, with 14 bases between them. The CDR3 loop spans 15 amino acids. Germline CDR1 and CDR2: LNHDA and SQIVND (reference sequence). Filled out from reference TRBV19 and TRBJ2-4, the complete variable domain reads DGGITQSPKYLFRKEGQNVTLSCEQNLNHDAMYWYRQDPGQGLRLIYYSQIVNDFQKGDIAEGYSVSREKKESFPLTVTSAQKNPTAFYLCASQQTELAKNIQYFGAGTRLSVL.

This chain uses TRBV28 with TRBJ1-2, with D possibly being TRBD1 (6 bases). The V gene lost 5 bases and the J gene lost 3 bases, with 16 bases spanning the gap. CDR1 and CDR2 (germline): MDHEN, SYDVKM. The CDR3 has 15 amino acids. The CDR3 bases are TGTGCCAGCAGTCGGACACAGGGTCAGGACTATGGCTACACCTTC. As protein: CASSRTQGQDYGYTF.

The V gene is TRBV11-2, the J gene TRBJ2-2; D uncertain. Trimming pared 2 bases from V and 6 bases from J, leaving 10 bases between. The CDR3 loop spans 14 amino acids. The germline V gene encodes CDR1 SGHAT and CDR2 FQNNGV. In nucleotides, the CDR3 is TGTGCCAGCAGCTTATTAGAGAAGTCCGGGGAGCTGTTTTTT. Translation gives CASSLLEKSGELFF.

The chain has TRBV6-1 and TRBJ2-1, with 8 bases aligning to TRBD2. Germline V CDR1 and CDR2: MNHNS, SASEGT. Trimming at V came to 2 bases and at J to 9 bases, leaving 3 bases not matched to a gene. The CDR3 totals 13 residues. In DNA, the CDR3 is TGTGCCAGCAGTGAAACCGCGGGAGGTGAGCAGTTCTTC. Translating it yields CASSETAGGEQFF.

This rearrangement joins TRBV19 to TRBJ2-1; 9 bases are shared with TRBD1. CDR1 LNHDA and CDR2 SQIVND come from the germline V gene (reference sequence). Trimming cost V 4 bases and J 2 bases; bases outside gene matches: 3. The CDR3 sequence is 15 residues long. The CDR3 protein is CASSNNRGPYNEQFF. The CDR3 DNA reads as TGTGCCAGTAGTAACAACAGGGGGCCCTACAATGAGCAGTTCTTC.

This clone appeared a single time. The CDR3 spells CASRPSDRPTTDTQYF. CDR3 nucleotide sequence: TGTGCCAGCAGACCGTCCGACAGACCGACCACAGATACGCAGTATTTT. The rearrangement joins TRBV5-5 to TRBJ2-3; maybe TRBD1 (5 bases). The germline V gene has CDR1 SGHKS and CDR2 YYEKEE (reference sequence). The ends were cut back, 5 bases at V and 2 bases at J, with 18 bases in the middle. This CDR3 comprises 16 residues.

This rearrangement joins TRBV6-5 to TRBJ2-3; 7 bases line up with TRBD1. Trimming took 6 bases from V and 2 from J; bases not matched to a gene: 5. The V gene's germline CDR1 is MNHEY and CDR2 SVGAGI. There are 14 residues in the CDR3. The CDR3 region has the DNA TGTGCCAGCAGCCCGACAGGGAACACAGATACGCAGTATTTT. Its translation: CASSPTGNTDTQYF.

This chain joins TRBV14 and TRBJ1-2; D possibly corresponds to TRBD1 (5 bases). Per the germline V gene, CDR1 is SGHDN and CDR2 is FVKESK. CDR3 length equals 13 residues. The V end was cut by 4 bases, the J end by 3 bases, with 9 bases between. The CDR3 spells CASSPGEYYGYTF. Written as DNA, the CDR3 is TGTGCCAGCAGCCCGGGGGAGTACTATGGCTACACCTTC.

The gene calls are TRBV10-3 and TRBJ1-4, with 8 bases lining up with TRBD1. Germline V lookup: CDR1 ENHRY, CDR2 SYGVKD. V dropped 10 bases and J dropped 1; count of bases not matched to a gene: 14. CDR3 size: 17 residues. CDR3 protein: CATQGGRGLGTNEKLFF. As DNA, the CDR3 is TGTGCCACCCAGGGCGGCAGGGGGCTTGGAACTAATGAAAAACTGTTTTTT.

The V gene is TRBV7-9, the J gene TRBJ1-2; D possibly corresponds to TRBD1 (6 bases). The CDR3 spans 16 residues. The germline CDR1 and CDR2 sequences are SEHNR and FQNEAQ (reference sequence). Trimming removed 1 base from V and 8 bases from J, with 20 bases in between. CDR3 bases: TGTGCCAGCAGCTTAGTTGCCGGGGGGCAAGGACGAGGCTACACCTTC. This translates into CASSLVAGGQGRGYTF. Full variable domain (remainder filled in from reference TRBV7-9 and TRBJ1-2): DTGVSQNPRHKITKRGQNVTFRCDPISEHNRLYWYRQTLGQGPEFLTYFQNEAQLEKSRLLSDRFSAERPKGSFSTLEIQRTEQGDSAMYLCASSLVAGGQGRGYTFGSGTRLTVV.